The clone carrying this T cell receptor beta chain was seen more than once but under ten times. Its antigen is not identified. These newly diagnosed stage II-IVA oral cavity squamous cell carcinoma patients had no prior systemic or radiation treatment. This sample stems from a study of neoadjuvant anti-PD-1 for oral cavity cancer. Across the study: Before surgery, most patients got three to four biweekly 3 mg/kg nivolumab doses.

Regarding the study as a whole: Only a few patients per response group were TCR-analyzed; validation needed.

Blood libraries mostly used 450 to 550 ng genomic DNA, six replicates each. Data came from immunoSEQ multiplex PCR; TCRdb stores just in-frame clones and leaves some out. The sample includes 6,000 to 7,500 clones, roughly 74% of them seen just once. The TCR originated in a person between 40 and 79 years old with oral cavity squamous cell carcinoma. This specimen was PBMCs, taken before nivolumab (anti-PD-1) treatment.

CDR3 sequence: CASSPRNNEQFF. The DNA of the CDR3 is TGTGCCAGCAGTCCCCGAAACAATGAGCAGTTCTTC. This sequence joins TRBV6-1 and TRBJ2-1; D not resolved. Germline values: CDR1 MNHNS, CDR2 SASEGT. The CDR3 has 12 residues. V was shortened by 5 bases and J by 5 bases, with 7 bases between the two germline ends.